The clone carrying this T cell receptor (beta chain) has just one count. This sample was included in a study of blood T cell repertoires in COVID-19. About the study: Samples representing acute and convalescent COVID-19 were sourced from the United States, Italy and Spain. PBMCs, B-cell-depleted T cells, or T cells were the source of the cDNA or gDNA that made up the material.

As handled by the study authors: Estimation of nucleated cell counts was performed using reference gene primer amplification. The protocol was immunoSEQ multiplex PCR, while the TCRdb copy is restricted to in-frame clones and leaves out a portion. Clonal size and the V and J genes are those of that table, whereas D and trimming came from the DNA. Altogether about 46,000 clones are present, roughly 90% being singletons, with the ten largest covering around 3%. Looked up from germline, CDR1 is LGHDT and CDR2 is YNNKEL (reference sequence). The CDR3 consists of 18 residues. V lost 0 bases to trimming and J lost 6 bases, with 21 bases between them.

This TCR derives from a middle-aged man with acute or convalescent COVID-19. The V call is TRBV3-1 (or the pseudogene TRBV3-2), the J call TRBJ2-1; a possible D gene is TRBD1 (6 bases). The sample was peripheral blood. The CDR3 spells CASSQDYPGQVISNEQFF. DNA for the CDR3: TGTGCCAGCAGCCAAGATTATCCGGGACAAGTAATAAGCAATGAGCAGTTCTTC.